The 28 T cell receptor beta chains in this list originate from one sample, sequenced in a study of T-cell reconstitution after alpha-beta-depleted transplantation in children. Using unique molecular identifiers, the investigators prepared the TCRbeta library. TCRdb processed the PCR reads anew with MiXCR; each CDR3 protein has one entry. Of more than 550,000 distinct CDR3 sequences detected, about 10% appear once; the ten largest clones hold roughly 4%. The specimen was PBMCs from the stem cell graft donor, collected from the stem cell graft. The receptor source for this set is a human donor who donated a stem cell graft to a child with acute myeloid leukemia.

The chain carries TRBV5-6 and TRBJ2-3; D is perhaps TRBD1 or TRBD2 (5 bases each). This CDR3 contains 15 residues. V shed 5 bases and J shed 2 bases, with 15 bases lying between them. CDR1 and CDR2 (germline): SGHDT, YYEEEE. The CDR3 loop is CASSPREWVTDTQYF. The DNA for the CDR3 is TGTGCCAGCAGTCCCAGGGAGTGGGTCACAGATACGCAGTATTTT.

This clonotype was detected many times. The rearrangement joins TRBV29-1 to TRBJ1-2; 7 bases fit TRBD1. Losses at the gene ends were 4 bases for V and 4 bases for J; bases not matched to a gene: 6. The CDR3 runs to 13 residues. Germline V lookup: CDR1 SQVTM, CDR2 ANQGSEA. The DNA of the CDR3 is TGCAGCGTTGTAGGGGGCGGTACCTATGGCTACACCTTC. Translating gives CSVVGGGTYGYTF.

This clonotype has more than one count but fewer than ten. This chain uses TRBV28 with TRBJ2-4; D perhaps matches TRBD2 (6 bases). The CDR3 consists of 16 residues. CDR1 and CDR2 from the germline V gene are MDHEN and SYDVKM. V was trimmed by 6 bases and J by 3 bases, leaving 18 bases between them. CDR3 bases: TGTGCCAGCAGCCCTGGCGGAGGGAACGTCAAAAACATTCAGTACTTC. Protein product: CASSPGGGNVKNIQYF. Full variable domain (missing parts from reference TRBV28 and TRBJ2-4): DVKVTQSSRYLVKRTGEKVFLECVQDMDHENMFWYRQDPGLGLRLIYFSYDVKMKEKGDIPEGYSVSREKKERFSLILESASTNQTSMYLCASSPGGGNVKNIQYFGAGTRLSVL.

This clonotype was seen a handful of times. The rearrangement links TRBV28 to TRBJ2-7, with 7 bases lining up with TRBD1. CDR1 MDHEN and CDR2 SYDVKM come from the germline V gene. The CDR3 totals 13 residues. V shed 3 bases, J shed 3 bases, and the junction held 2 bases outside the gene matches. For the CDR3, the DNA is TGTGCCAGCAGTTTTACAGGGGTCTACGAGCAGTACTTC. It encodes CASSFTGVYEQYF. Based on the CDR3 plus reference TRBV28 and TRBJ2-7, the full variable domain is DVKVTQSSRYLVKRTGEKVFLECVQDMDHENMFWYRQDPGLGLRLIYFSYDVKMKEKGDIPEGYSVSREKKERFSLILESASTNQTSMYLCASSFTGVYEQYFGPGTRLTVT.

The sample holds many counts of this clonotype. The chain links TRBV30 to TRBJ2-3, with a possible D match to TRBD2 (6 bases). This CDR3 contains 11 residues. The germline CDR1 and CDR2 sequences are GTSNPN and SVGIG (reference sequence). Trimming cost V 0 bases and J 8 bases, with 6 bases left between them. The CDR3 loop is CAWSVGGTQYF. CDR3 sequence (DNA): TGTGCCTGGAGTGTGGGGGGTACGCAGTATTTT.

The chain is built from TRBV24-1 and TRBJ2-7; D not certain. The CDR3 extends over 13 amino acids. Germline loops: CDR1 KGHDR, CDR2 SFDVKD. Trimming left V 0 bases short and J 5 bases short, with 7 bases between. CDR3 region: CATSDLRKNEQYF. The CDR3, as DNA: TGTGCCACCAGTGATTTGCGAAAGAACGAGCAGTACTTC.

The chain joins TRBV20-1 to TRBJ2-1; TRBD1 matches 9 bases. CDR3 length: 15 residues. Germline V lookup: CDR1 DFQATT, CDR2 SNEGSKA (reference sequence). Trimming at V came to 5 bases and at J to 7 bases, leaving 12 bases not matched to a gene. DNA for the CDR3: TGCAGTGCTTCGATCGACAGGGGGTATCGTAATGAGCAGTTCTTC. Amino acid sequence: CSASIDRGYRNEQFF.

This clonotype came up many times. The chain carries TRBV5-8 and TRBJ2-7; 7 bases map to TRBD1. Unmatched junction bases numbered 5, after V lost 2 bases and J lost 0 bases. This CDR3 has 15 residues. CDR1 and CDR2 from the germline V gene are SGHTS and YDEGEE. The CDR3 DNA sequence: TGTGCCAGCAGCTTCTTCTCAGGGGGCTCCTACGAGCAGTACTTC. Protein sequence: CASSFFSGGSYEQYF. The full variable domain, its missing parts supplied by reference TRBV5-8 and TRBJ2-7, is EAGVTQSPTHLIKTRGQQATLRCSPISGHTSVYWYQQALGLGLQFLLWYDEGEERNRGNFPPRFSGRQFPNYSSELNVNALELEDSALYLCASSFFSGGSYEQYFGPGTRLTVT.

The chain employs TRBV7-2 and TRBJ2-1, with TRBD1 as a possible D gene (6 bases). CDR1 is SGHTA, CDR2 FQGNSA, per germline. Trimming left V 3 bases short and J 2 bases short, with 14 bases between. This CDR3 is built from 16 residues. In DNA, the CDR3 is TGTGCCAGCAGCTTCCTGGGGGCGCCTCCCTACAATGAGCAGTTCTTC. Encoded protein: CASSFLGAPPYNEQFF.

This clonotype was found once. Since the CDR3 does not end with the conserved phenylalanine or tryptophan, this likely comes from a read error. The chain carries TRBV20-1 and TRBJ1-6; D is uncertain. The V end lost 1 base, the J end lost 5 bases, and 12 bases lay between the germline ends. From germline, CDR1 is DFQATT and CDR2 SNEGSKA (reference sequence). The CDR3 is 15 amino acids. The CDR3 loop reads CSARAGMINNSPLHS. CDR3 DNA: TGCAGTGCTAGAGCCGGGATGATAAATAATTCACCCCTCCACTCT.

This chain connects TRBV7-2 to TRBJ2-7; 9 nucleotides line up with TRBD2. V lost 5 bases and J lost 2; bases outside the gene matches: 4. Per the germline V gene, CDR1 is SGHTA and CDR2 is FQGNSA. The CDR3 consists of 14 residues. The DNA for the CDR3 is TGTGCCAGCAGCGCCCTAGCGGGACCCTACGAGCAGTACTTC. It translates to CASSALAGPYEQYF.

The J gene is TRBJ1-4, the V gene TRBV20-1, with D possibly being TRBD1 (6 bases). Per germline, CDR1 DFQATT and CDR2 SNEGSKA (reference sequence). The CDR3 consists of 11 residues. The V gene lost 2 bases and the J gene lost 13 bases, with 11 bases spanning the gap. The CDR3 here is CSARKQGTLFF. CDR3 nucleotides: TGCAGTGCTAGAAAACAGGGTACACTGTTTTTT.

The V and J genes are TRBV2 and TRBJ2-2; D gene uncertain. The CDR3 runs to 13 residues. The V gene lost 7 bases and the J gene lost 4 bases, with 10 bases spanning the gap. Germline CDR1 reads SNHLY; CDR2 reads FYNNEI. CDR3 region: CASTTLLTGELFF. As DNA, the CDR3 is TGTGCCAGCACTACTCTACTCACCGGGGAGCTGTTTTTT.

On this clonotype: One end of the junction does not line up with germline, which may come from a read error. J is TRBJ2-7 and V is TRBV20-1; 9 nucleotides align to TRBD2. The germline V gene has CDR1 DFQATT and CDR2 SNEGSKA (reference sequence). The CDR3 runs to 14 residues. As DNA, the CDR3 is TGCAGTGCTAGGGTTAGCGGGAGTAGCTACGAGCATTACTTC. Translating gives CSARVSGSSYEHYF.

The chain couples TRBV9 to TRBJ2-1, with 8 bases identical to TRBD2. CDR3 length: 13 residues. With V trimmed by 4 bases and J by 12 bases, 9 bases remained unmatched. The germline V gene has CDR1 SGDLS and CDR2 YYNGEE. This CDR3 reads CASSPGLAVGQFF. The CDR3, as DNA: TGTGCCAGCAGCCCCGGACTAGCAGTTGGGCAGTTCTTC.

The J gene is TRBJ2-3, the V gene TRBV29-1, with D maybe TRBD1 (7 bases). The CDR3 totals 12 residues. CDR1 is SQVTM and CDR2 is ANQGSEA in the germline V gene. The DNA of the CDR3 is TGCACCGGACAGGACTACACAGATACGCAGTATTTT. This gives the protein CTGQDYTDTQYF.

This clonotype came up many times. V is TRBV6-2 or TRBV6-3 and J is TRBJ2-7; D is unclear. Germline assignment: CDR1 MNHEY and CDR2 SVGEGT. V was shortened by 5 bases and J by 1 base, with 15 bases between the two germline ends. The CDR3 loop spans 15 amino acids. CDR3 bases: TGTGCCAGCAGTACGCCTTCCCTTACTTCCTACGAGCAGTACTTC. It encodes CASSTPSLTSYEQYF.

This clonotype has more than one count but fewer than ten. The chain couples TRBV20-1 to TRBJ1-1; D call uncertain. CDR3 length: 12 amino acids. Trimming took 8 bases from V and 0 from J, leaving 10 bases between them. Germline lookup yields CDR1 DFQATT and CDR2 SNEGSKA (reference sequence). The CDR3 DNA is TGCAGTCCCTTGGGGATGAACACTGAAGCTTTCTTT. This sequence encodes CSPLGMNTEAFF.

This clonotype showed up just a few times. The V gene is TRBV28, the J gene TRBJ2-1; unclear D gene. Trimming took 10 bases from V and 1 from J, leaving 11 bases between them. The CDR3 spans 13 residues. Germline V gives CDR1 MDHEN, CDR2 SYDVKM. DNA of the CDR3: TGTGCCACCCTAAACCTGTCCTACAATGAGCAGTTCTTC. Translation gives CATLNLSYNEQFF.

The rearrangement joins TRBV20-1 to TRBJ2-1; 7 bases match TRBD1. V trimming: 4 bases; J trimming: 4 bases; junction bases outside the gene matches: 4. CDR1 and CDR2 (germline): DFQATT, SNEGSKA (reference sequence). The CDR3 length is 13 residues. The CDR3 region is CSANRGGYNEQFF. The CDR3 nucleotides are TGCAGTGCTAACAGGGGTGGGTACAATGAGCAGTTCTTC.

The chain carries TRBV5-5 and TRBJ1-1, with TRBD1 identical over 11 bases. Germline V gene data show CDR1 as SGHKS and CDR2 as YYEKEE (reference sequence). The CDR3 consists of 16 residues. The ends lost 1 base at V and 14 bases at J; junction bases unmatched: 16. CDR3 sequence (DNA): TGTGCCAGCAGCTTGCTTCTTATGGCCCATGGGACAGGGGGATTCTTT. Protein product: CASSLLLMAHGTGGFF.

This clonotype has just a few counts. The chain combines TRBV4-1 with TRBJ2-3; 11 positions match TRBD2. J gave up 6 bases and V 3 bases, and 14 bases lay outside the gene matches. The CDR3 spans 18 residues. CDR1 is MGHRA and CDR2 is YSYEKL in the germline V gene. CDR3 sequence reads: CASSQTTSGGMVSDTQYF. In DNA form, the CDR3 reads TGCGCCAGCAGCCAGACAACTAGCGGGGGAATGGTCTCGGATACGCAGTATTTT.

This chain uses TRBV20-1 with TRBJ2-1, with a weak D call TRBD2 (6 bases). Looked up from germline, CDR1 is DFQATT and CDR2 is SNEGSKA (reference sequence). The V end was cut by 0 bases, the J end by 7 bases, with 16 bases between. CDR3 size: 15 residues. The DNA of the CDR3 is TGCAGTGCTAGAGACCCCAACGCGGGACGGAATGAGCAGTTCTTC. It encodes CSARDPNAGRNEQFF.

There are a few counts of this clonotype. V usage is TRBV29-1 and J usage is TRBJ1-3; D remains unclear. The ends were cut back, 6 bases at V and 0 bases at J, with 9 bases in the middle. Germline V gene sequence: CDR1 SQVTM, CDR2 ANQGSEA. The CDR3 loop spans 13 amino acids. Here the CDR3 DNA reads TGCAGCGTCACTTGGAGCTCTGGAAACACCATATATTTT. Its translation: CSVTWSSGNTIYF.

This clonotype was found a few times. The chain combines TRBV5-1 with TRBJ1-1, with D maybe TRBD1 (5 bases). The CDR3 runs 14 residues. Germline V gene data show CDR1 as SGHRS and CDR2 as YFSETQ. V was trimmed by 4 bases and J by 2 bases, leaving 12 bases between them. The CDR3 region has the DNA TGCGCCAGCAGCACTCAGGGAGTAAACACTGAAGCTTTCTTT. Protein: CASSTQGVNTEAFF.

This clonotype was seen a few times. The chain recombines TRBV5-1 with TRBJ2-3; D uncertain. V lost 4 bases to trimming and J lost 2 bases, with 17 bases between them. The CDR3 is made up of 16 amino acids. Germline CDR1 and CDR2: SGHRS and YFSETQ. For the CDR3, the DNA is TGCGCCAGCAGCCCTGAACCGAGAAGCACCACAGATACGCAGTATTTT. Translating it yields CASSPEPRSTTDTQYF.

As DNA, the CDR3 is TGTGCCAGCAGCCCGAGGACACAGTCTGGAAACACCATATATTTT. Translation gives CASSPRTQSGNTIYF. The rearrangement uses TRBV3-1 and TRBJ1-3, with a tentative D call TRBD1 (5 bases). Germline V CDR1 and CDR2: LGHDT, YNNKEL (reference sequence). There are 15 residues in the CDR3. Trimming cost V 4 bases and J 1 base, with 11 bases left between them.

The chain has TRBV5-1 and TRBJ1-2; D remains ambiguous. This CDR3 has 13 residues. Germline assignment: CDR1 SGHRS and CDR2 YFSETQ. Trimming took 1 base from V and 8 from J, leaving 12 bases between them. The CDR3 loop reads CASSLRTDLGYTF. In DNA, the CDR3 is TGCGCCAGCAGCTTGCGGACGGATCTCGGCTACACCTTC.